This section outlines one T cell receptor (beta chain) sequence together with its context. No antigen is known for it. There are 15 residues in the CDR3. Deletions cut 3 bases from V and 0 bases from J, with 11 bases between. The V gene's germline CDR1 is MNHEY and CDR2 SMNVEV (reference sequence). Sequencing used immunoSEQ multiplex PCR; TCRdb keeps in-frame clones, though not all of them. The table shows 80,000 to 90,000 clones, with 96% occurring only once. The data originate from a study of cytomegalovirus exposure and HLA in healthy donors. Study findings and constraints: Altogether, about 160 TCR beta chains were recorded as cytomegalovirus-associated. Later, an analysis found that TCR clusters from the first cohort tended to co-occur in the approximately 130 validation repertoires.

This chain uses TRBV27 with TRBJ1-1, with D maybe TRBD1 (5 bases). The specimen sequenced was PBMCs. This TCR was recovered from a man in his late teens or twenties in good health and CMV-seronegative. The CDR3 region has the DNA TGTGCCAGCAGTTTGACAGCTATTATGAACACTGAAGCTTTCTTT. This encodes CASSLTAIMNTEAFF.